The 13 T cell receptor beta chains below all came from one sample that was sequenced in a study of T cell changes during pregnancy in multiple sclerosis. Sequenced by immunoSEQ multiplex PCR; TCRdb stores in-frame clones only, minus some. The table includes about 44,000 clones, about 89% detected once. Here the sequenced sample was CD4+ T cells from peripheral blood mononuclear cells, taken after pregnancy. These receptors all come from a female donor with multiple sclerosis, enrolled in a pregnancy study.

The gene calls are TRBV4-3 and TRBJ2-1; 10 bases are a match to TRBD2. This CDR3 contains 20 residues. Germline assignment: CDR1 LGHNA and CDR2 YSLEER. Losses at the gene ends were 1 base for V and 0 bases for J; bases not matched to a gene: 12. The DNA of the CDR3 is TGCGCCAGCAGCCAAGCCCGGGGCCTAGCGGGAGTCTTCTCCTACAATGAGCAGTTCTTC. Residues: CASSQARGLAGVFSYNEQFF.

The chain couples TRBV18 to TRBJ2-1; possibly TRBD1 for D (5 bases). The CDR3 has 14 amino acids. The V and J ends lost 3 bases and 6 bases respectively, with 12 bases between them. Germline CDR1 KGHSH, CDR2 LQKENI. The CDR3 reads CASSPSQQGNEQFF. The CDR3, as DNA: TGTGCCAGCTCACCCTCACAGCAGGGCAATGAGCAGTTCTTC.

The chain joins TRBV7-8 to TRBJ2-5, with 10 nucleotides matching TRBD2. The V segment lost 2 bases and the J segment 5 bases; nucleotides outside the gene matches: 2. The CDR3 runs 14 residues. Germline lookup yields CDR1 SGHVS and CDR2 FQNEAQ. CDR3 bases: TGTGCCAGCAGCTTACTAGCGGGAGTGGAGACCCAGTACTTC. Its protein is CASSLLAGVETQYF.

The rearrangement links TRBV6-5 to TRBJ2-3; D remains ambiguous. The CDR3 is 14 residues long. Trimming removed 2 bases at V and 2 bases at J, with 8 bases between. Per the germline V gene, CDR1 is MNHEY and CDR2 is SVGAGI. The CDR3: CASSYGQATDTQYF. The CDR3, as DNA: TGTGCCAGCAGTTACGGGCAGGCCACAGATACGCAGTATTTT.

The chain employs TRBV12-5 and TRBJ1-5; D perhaps matches TRBD1 (5 bases). Trimming removed 2 bases at V and 10 bases at J, with 15 bases between. This CDR3 has 14 amino acids. CDR1 is LGHNT, CDR2 FRNRAP, per germline. The DNA for the CDR3 is TGTGCTAGTGGTTTGCAGCAGGGTGGGGAACCCCAGCATTTT. Translating it yields CASGLQQGGEPQHF. Supplemented by reference TRBV12-5 and TRBJ1-5, the full variable domain reads DARVTQTPRHKVTEMGQEVTMRCQPILGHNTVFWYRQTMMQGLELLAYFRNRAPLDDSGMPKDRFSAEMPDATLATLKIQPSEPRDSAVYFCASGLQQGGEPQHFGDGTRLSIL.

V gene TRBV5-1 combines with J gene TRBJ2-2, with TRBD2 matching over 11 bases. This CDR3 has 15 residues. Germline CDR1 SGHRS, CDR2 YFSETQ. After removal of 0 bases from V and 7 bases from J, the junction contained 2 bases not matched to a gene. The CDR3 reads CASSLDLAGGGELFF. The DNA of the CDR3 is TGCGCCAGCAGCTTGGACCTAGCGGGAGGCGGGGAGCTGTTTTTT.

The rearrangement uses TRBV7-2 and TRBJ1-3, with 9 bases fitting TRBD1. This CDR3 contains 15 residues. V lost 9 bases to trimming and J lost 3 bases; unmatched junction nucleotides: 9. Germline lookup yields CDR1 SGHTA and CDR2 FQGNSA. The CDR3: CASFTGTGIGNTIYF. The DNA of the CDR3 is TGTGCCAGTTTTACGGGGACAGGGATTGGAAACACCATATATTTT.

This chain links TRBV19 with TRBJ2-2, with 7 bases fitting TRBD2. Germline CDR1 and CDR2: LNHDA and SQIVND (reference sequence). Trimming cost V 7 bases and J 7 bases; bases outside gene matches: 9. The CDR3 is 14 residues long. This chain's CDR3 is CASTPVGGGGELFF. CDR3 in DNA: TGTGCCAGTACCCCTGTGGGGGGGGGCGGGGAGCTGTTTTTT.

This chain joins TRBV28 and TRBJ1-5, with TRBD1 matching 9 bases. The CDR3 extends over 15 amino acids. The germline CDR1 and CDR2 sequences are MDHEN and SYDVKM. J was trimmed by 6 bases and V by 1 base; bases with no gene match: 4. The CDR3 coding sequence is TGTGCCAGCAGTTTATTGGGACAGGGTGGTCAGCCCCAGCATTTT. Its protein product is CASSLLGQGGQPQHF. Complete variable domain (other parts from reference TRBV28 and TRBJ1-5): DVKVTQSSRYLVKRTGEKVFLECVQDMDHENMFWYRQDPGLGLRLIYFSYDVKMKEKGDIPEGYSVSREKKERFSLILESASTNQTSMYLCASSLLGQGGQPQHFGDGTRLSIL.

The gene calls are TRBV28 and TRBJ1-3; D remains unclear. Trimming stripped 7 bases from V and 5 bases from J, with 18 bases between. The CDR3 runs to 15 residues. Germline CDR1 and CDR2: MDHEN and SYDVKM. The CDR3, as DNA: TGTGCCAGCATCGAGTCGAGGGAGGCCCGAAACACCATATATTTT. Residues: CASIESREARNTIYF.

The chain is built from TRBV6-5 and TRBJ2-2, with D possibly matching TRBD2 (5 bases). V was shortened by 2 bases and J by 1 base, with 11 bases between the two germline ends. Germline CDR1 MNHEY, CDR2 SVGAGI. The length of the CDR3 is 16 residues. DNA of the CDR3: TGTGCCAGCAGTTACAAGACTACCGAGAACACCGGGGAGCTGTTTTTT. Residues: CASSYKTTENTGELFF.

V is TRBV6-5 and J is TRBJ1-3; D ambiguous. V shed 0 bases and J shed 0 bases, with 9 bases lying between them. Germline CDR1 is MNHEY and CDR2 is SVGAGI. This CDR3 region has 16 residues. The CDR3 reads CASSYSIPSSGNTIYF. The CDR3, as DNA: TGTGCCAGCAGTTACTCGATACCCAGCTCTGGAAACACCATATATTTT.

The V call is TRBV19, the J call TRBJ2-2, with 9 bases aligning to TRBD2. CDR1 is LNHDA, CDR2 SQIVND, per germline (reference sequence). The V and J ends lost 5 bases and 2 bases, in that order; junction bases with no gene match: 12. The CDR3 is 18 residues long. The CDR3: CASSDPGLASQNTGELFF. CDR3 nucleotides: TGTGCCAGTAGTGACCCGGGACTAGCTTCTCAAAACACCGGGGAGCTGTTTTTT.